This T cell receptor beta chain is from a study of blood T cell repertoires in COVID-19. Here immunoSEQ multiplex PCR was the method, and the copy in TCRdb shows in-frame clones only, minus some. The sample holds 310,000 or so clones; roughly nine tenths are singletons and the top ten take 2% to 2.5%. In germline, CDR1 is LNHDA, CDR2 SQIVND (reference sequence). CDR3 length equals 13 residues. Trimming removed 3 bases from V and 7 bases from J; junction bases left unmatched: 4. Of note for this clone: Other DNA sequences in this specimen translate into the identical CDR3.

This sequence originates from a woman aged 45-65 years who had recovered from COVID-19. The chain joins TRBV19 to TRBJ1-2, with 8 bases that match TRBD1. The source material was peripheral blood. CDR3 region: CASSIGQGGGYTF. DNA of the CDR3: TGTGCCAGTAGTATTGGACAGGGTGGTGGCTACACCTTC.